These 12 T cell receptor beta chains were sequenced from one sample in a study of blood T cell repertoires in COVID-19. Libraries were prepared by immunoSEQ multiplex PCR; TCRdb keeps only in-frame clonotypes and omits some of them. The table has about 240,000 clones, around 85% seen once. The sample consisted of PBMCs or T cells enriched from blood (not recorded which). These receptors were collected from a woman aged 40-49 years with acute COVID-19.

The chain couples TRBV7-3 to TRBJ2-5; the D gene is possibly TRBD2 (5 bases). The CDR3 runs 15 residues. Germline V gene sequence: CDR1 SGHTA, CDR2 FQGTGA. V dropped 5 bases and J dropped 1 base, with 14 bases sitting between them. CDR3 sequence: CASSRRAAAQETQYF. As DNA, the CDR3 is TGTGCCAGCAGCCGGCGGGCAGCGGCCCAAGAGACCCAGTACTTC.

This clone was found a few times. The chain combines TRBV3-1 (or the pseudogene TRBV3-2) with TRBJ1-2, with D possibly matching TRBD1 (6 bases). The V and J ends lost 2 bases and 10 bases respectively, with 20 bases between them. This CDR3 comprises 15 residues. Germline values: CDR1 LGHDT, CDR2 YNNKEL (reference sequence). The CDR3 bases are TGTGCCAGCAGCCAAATCCCGACAGGTGGGGCGGACTACACCTTC. It encodes CASSQIPTGGADYTF.

This clone was found once. V gene TRBV5-1 combines with J gene TRBJ2-1; 12 nucleotides match TRBD2. V lost 5 bases, J lost 8 bases, and 5 bases stayed unmatched. Germline CDR1 and CDR2: SGHRS and YFSETQ. This CDR3 is 14 amino acids long. The CDR3 spells CASRLTSGSYEQFF. For the CDR3, the DNA is TGCGCCAGCAGGCTGACTAGCGGGAGCTATGAGCAGTTCTTC.

The chain carries TRBV6-5 and TRBJ1-5; perhaps TRBD1 as D (6 bases). This CDR3 spans 16 amino acids. Germline V CDR1 and CDR2: MNHEY, SVGAGI. V lost 4 bases, J lost 3 bases, and 16 bases lay in between. The CDR3: CASSWQTGNPNQPQHF. In DNA, the CDR3 is TGTGCCAGCAGTTGGCAAACAGGGAATCCCAATCAGCCCCAGCATTTT.

This chain uses TRBV6-5 with TRBJ2-5; 7 bases are a match to TRBD1. With V trimmed by 6 bases and J by 5 bases, 6 bases remained unmatched. This CDR3 has 13 amino acids. Germline CDR1 and CDR2: MNHEY and SVGAGI. CDR3 sequence reads: CASSKGAWETQYF. In nucleotides, the CDR3 is TGTGCCAGCAGCAAGGGGGCCTGGGAGACCCAGTACTTC.

The chain links TRBV5-8 to TRBJ2-4, with D uncertain. Germline assignment: CDR1 SGHTS and CDR2 YDEGEE. The CDR3 covers 15 residues. V gave up 6 bases and J gave up 0 bases, with 13 bases separating them. CDR3 DNA: TGTGCCAGCACCAAACCCAGTTTAGCCAAAAACATTCAGTACTTC. Translated, it gives CASTKPSLAKNIQYF. The complete variable domain, with remaining parts taken from reference TRBV5-8 and TRBJ2-4, reads EAGVTQSPTHLIKTRGQQATLRCSPISGHTSVYWYQQALGLGLQFLLWYDEGEERNRGNFPPRFSGRQFPNYSSELNVNALELEDSALYLCASTKPSLAKNIQYFGAGTRLSVL.

V usage is TRBV27 and J usage is TRBJ1-5; 8 nucleotides align to TRBD1. CDR3 length: 14 residues. Trimming cost V 6 bases and J 5 bases; bases outside gene matches: 6. The germline V gene has CDR1 MNHEY and CDR2 SMNVEV (reference sequence). The CDR3 DNA reads TGTGCCAGCAGACCGGGACAGGACTATCAGCCCCAGCATTTT. This encodes CASRPGQDYQPQHF.

This chain links TRBV9 with TRBJ1-6, with a tentative D call TRBD1 (5 bases). There are 15 residues in the CDR3. V lost 4 bases and J lost 10, with 18 bases in between. The germline gives CDR1 SGDLS, CDR2 YYNGEE. The CDR3 here is CASSPIGGSNSPLHF. The CDR3 bases are TGTGCCAGCAGCCCCATCGGGGGAAGTAACTCACCCCTCCACTTT.

J is TRBJ2-7 and V is TRBV11-3; a weak D match, TRBD1 (6 bases). The germline V gene encodes CDR1 SGHNT and CDR2 YENEEA. The CDR3 length is 18 residues. V lost 0 bases and J lost 2, with 20 bases in between. The CDR3 DNA reads as TGTGCCAGCAGCTTAGATCAGTTTGTGACAGGCCTTACCTACGAGCAGTACTTC. Its translation: CASSLDQFVTGLTYEQYF.

The V call is TRBV6-5, the J call TRBJ2-1; the match to TRBD2 covers 10 bases. Germline CDR1 and CDR2: MNHEY and SVGAGI. V shed 6 bases, J shed 4 bases, and the junction held 3 bases outside the gene matches. This CDR3 spans 14 amino acids. The CDR3 region has the DNA TGTGCCAGCAGAGGACTAGCGGAGTACAATGAGCAGTTCTTC. Protein: CASRGLAEYNEQFF.

The chain carries TRBV2 and TRBJ2-2; a weak D match, TRBD2 (5 bases). V was cut by 7 bases and J by 3 bases, with 9 bases left in between. The germline V gene encodes CDR1 SNHLY and CDR2 FYNNEI. The CDR3 runs to 13 residues. The CDR3 loop reads CASMTGYTGELFF. The CDR3 region has the DNA TGTGCCAGCATGACGGGATACACCGGGGAGCTGTTTTTT. The variable domain in full, completed from reference TRBV2 and TRBJ2-2, reads EPEVTQTPSHQVTQMGQEVILRCVPISNHLYFYWYRQILGQKVEFLVSFYNNEISEKSEIFDDQFSVERPDGSNFTLKIRSTKLEDSAMYFCASMTGYTGELFFGEGSRLTVL.

In its sample, this clone was seen once. Within the sample, other DNA sequences also encode this same CDR3. The chain joins TRBV12-3 or TRBV12-4 to TRBJ2-1; D may be TRBD2 (6 bases). Between the trimmed V and J ends, which lost 6 bases and 10 bases, there was a span of 10 bases. The CDR3 is made up of 11 amino acids. CDR3 amino acids: CASSPRGEQFF. The CDR3 region has the DNA TGTGCCAGCAGCCCCCGGGGGGAGCAGTTCTTC.